These T cell receptor beta chains were read from a single sample in a study of blood T cell repertoires in COVID-19. Assay: immunoSEQ multiplex PCR; the TCRdb copy retains only in-frame clones and omits some. Among tens of thousands of clones listed, approximately 90% were seen once. The sequenced sample was peripheral blood. The receptor set was obtained from a man in his forties or fifties with active COVID-19. Both conserved end residues are part of each CDR3. The D gene is left open where the match is weak. Clone size is given for some rows only: seen once, a few or many times, or a class if the clone is expanded.

abundance: .
v_gene: TRBV28
d_gene: TRBD1
j_gene: TRBJ2-5
CDR3aa: CASSPPGTGGETQYF
CDR3nt: TGTGCCAGCAGTCCCCCCGGGACAGGGGGGGAGACCCAGTACTTC

abundance: .
v_gene: TRBV4-1
d_gene: .
j_gene: TRBJ1-2
CDR3aa: CASSQGRALTSYGYTF
CDR3nt: TGCGCCAGCAGCCAAGGCAGGGCACTTACATCTTATGGCTACACCTTC

abundance: .
v_gene: TRBV13
d_gene: TRBD2
j_gene: TRBJ2-7
CDR3aa: CASSRTLAGGPYEQYF
CDR3nt: TGTGCCAGCAGCAGAACGCTAGCGGGAGGGCCCTACGAGCAGTACTTC

abundance: .
v_gene: TRBV11-1
d_gene: TRBD1
j_gene: TRBJ2-7
CDR3aa: CASSVGDRGYEQYF
CDR3nt: TGTGCCAGCAGCGTAGGGGACAGGGGCTACGAGCAGTACTTC

abundance: .
v_gene: TRBV10-3
d_gene: .
j_gene: TRBJ2-7
CDR3aa: CAISASSAFSYEQYF
CDR3nt: TGTGCCATCAGTGCCTCTAGCGCCTTCTCCTACGAGCAGTACTTC

abundance: .
v_gene: TRBV9
d_gene: TRBD2
j_gene: TRBJ2-5
CDR3aa: CASSVVGLALETQYF
CDR3nt: TGTGCCAGCAGCGTAGTGGGACTAGCGTTGGAGACCCAGTACTTC

abundance: .
v_gene: TRBV19
d_gene: .
j_gene: TRBJ1-2
CDR3aa: CASSIAMGSGYTF
CDR3nt: TGTGCCAGTAGTATAGCCATGGGGAGTGGCTACACCTTC

abundance: few
v_gene: TRBV7-3
d_gene: .
j_gene: TRBJ2-7
CDR3aa: CASSSSGRSHEQYF
CDR3nt: TGTGCCAGCAGCTCCTCGGGTAGGTCCCACGAGCAGTACTTC

abundance: .
v_gene: TRBV2
d_gene: .
j_gene: TRBJ2-7
CDR3aa: CASSELGALEQYF
CDR3nt: TGTGCCAGCAGTGAACTTGGGGCCCTCGAGCAGTACTTC

abundance: .
v_gene: TRBV29-1
d_gene: .
j_gene: TRBJ2-2
CDR3aa: CSVEPGLSSNTGELFF
CDR3nt: TGCAGCGTTGAACCAGGGTTAAGTTCGAACACCGGGGAGCTGTTTTTT

abundance: .
v_gene: TRBV5-1
d_gene: .
j_gene: TRBJ2-5
CDR3aa: CASSSAGEETQYF
CDR3nt: TGCGCCAGCAGCTCGGCAGGGGAAGAGACCCAGTACTTC

abundance: .
v_gene: TRBV15
d_gene: .
j_gene: TRBJ2-7
CDR3aa: CATSRDRRQARWEQYF
CDR3nt: TGTGCCACCAGCAGAGATCGGCGACAGGCCCGATGGGAGCAGTACTTC

abundance: .
v_gene: TRBV27
d_gene: .
j_gene: TRBJ2-1
CDR3aa: CASRQQGSNEQFF
CDR3nt: TGTGCCAGTCGTCAACAGGGTTCTAATGAGCAGTTCTTC

abundance: .
v_gene: TRBV10-3
d_gene: .
j_gene: TRBJ1-2
CDR3aa: CAISGGGGYGYTF
CDR3nt: TGTGCCATCAGTGGGGGGGGCGGCTATGGCTACACCTTC

abundance: .
v_gene: TRBV27
d_gene: TRBD2
j_gene: TRBJ2-1
CDR3aa: CASSLLPLAGSYNEQFF
CDR3nt: TGTGCCAGCAGTTTACTCCCTCTAGCGGGGTCCTACAATGAGCAGTTCTTC

abundance: .
v_gene: TRBV5-1
d_gene: .
j_gene: TRBJ2-7
CDR3aa: CASSLDTGTYEQYF
CDR3nt: TGCGCCAGCAGCTTGGACACCGGGACCTACGAGCAGTACTTC

abundance: .
v_gene: TRBV29-1
d_gene: .
j_gene: TRBJ1-5
CDR3aa: CSCLENSNQPQHF
CDR3nt: TGCAGCTGCCTTGAGAATAGCAATCAGCCCCAGCATTTT

abundance: few
v_gene: TRBV11-2
d_gene: TRBD1
j_gene: TRBJ1-3
CDR3aa: CASSLGTGHSGNTIYF
CDR3nt: TGTGCCAGCAGCCTGGGGACAGGCCACTCTGGAAACACCATATATTTT

abundance: .
v_gene: TRBV3-1/TRBV3-2
d_gene: .
j_gene: TRBJ2-7
CDR3aa: CASSQVFYEQYF
CDR3nt: TGTGCCAGCAGCCAAGTCTTTTACGAGCAGTACTTC

abundance: .
v_gene: TRBV27
d_gene: .
j_gene: TRBJ1-5
CDR3aa: CASSFRRGNQPQHF
CDR3nt: TGTGCCAGCAGTTTCCGTCGGGGGAATCAGCCCCAGCATTTT

abundance: once
v_gene: TRBV6-5
d_gene: TRBD1
j_gene: TRBJ1-6
CDR3aa: CASSYTSDRVGSPLHF
CDR3nt: TGTGCCAGCAGTTACACCAGCGACAGGGTTGGTTCACCCCTCCACTTT

abundance: .
v_gene: TRBV30
d_gene: TRBD1
j_gene: TRBJ2-6
CDR3aa: CAWSRDRVEKRSGANVLTF
CDR3nt: TGTGCCTGGAGTAGGGACAGGGTGGAGAAGAGGTCCGGGGCCAACGTCCTGACTTTC

abundance: once
v_gene: TRBV28
d_gene: .
j_gene: TRBJ2-7
CDR3aa: CASSRPGGLYEQYF
CDR3nt: TGTGCCAGCAGTCGTCCAGGTGGGCTCTACGAGCAGTACTTC